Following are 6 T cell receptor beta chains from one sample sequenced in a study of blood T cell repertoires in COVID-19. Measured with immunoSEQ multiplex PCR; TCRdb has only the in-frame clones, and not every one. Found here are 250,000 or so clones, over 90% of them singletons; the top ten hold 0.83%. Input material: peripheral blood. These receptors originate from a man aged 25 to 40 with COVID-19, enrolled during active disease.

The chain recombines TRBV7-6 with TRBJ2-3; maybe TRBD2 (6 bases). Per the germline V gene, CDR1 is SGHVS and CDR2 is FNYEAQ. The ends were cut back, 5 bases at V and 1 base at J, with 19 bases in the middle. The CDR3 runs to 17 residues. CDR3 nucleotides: TGTGCCAGCAGCCCGGTGGATAGCGGTGTTCGCACAGATACGCAGTATTTT. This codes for CASSPVDSGVRTDTQYF.

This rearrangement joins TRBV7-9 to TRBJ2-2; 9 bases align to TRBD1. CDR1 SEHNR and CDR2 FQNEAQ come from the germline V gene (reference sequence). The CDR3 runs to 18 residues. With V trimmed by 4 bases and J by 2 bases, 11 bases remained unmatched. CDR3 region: CASSSLGQGPTNTGELFF. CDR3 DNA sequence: TGTGCCAGCAGCTCACTCGGACAGGGGCCTACAAACACCGGGGAGCTGTTTTTT.

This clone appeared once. The CDR3 loop is CASSPQNRDYGYTF. Written as DNA, the CDR3 is TGCGCCAGCAGCCCCCAGAACAGGGACTATGGCTACACCTTC. The chain links TRBV5-1 to TRBJ1-2; possible D gene TRBD1, 6 bases. The germline CDR1 and CDR2 sequences are SGHRS and YFSETQ. Deletions cut 4 bases from V and 3 bases from J, with 13 bases between. This CDR3 spans 14 amino acids. Filled out from reference TRBV5-1 and TRBJ1-2, the complete variable domain reads KAGVTQTPRYLIKTRGQQVTLSCSPISGHRSVSWYQQTPGQGLQFLFEYFSETQRNKGNFPGRFSGRQFSNSRSEMNVSTLELGDSALYLCASSPQNRDYGYTFGSGTRLTVV.

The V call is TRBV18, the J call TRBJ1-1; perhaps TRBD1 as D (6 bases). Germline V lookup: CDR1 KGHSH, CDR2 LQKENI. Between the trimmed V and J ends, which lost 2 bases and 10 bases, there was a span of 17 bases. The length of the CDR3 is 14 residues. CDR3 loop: CASSPNSQGWGAFF. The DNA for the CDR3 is TGTGCCAGCTCACCAAACTCACAGGGTTGGGGAGCTTTCTTT.

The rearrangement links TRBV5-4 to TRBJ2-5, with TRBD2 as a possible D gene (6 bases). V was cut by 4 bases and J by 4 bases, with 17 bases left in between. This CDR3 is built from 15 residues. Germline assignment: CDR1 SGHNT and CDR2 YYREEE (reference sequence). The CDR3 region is CASSPPKGGVETQYF. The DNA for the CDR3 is TGTGCCAGCAGCCCCCCAAAGGGAGGTGTAGAGACCCAGTACTTC.

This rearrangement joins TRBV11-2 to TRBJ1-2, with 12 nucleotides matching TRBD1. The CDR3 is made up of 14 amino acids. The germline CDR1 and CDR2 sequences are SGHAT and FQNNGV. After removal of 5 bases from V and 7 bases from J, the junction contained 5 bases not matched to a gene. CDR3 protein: CASSPGQGAGGYTF. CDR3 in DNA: TGTGCCAGCAGCCCGGGACAGGGGGCAGGTGGCTACACCTTC.